This T cell receptor (beta chain) was observed in a study of blood T cell repertoires in COVID-19. Looking at the study overall: Researchers got acute and convalescent COVID-19 samples from the United States, Italy and Spain. PBMCs, B-cell-depleted T cells, or T cells were the source of the cDNA or gDNA that made up the material.

This clone has more than one count but fewer than ten. This CDR3 has 16 residues. Losses at the gene ends were 0 bases for V and 0 bases for J; bases not matched to a gene: 2. The V gene's germline CDR1 is SGHTA and CDR2 FQGNSA. The authors' processing: Amplified reference gene primers provided the basis for estimating nucleated cell counts. Measured with immunoSEQ multiplex PCR; TCRdb has only the in-frame clones, and not every one. V and J calls plus clone size are reproduced from that table; the DNA served to infer D and trimming. The data contain more than 60,000 clones, roughly four fifths of them seen just once; the ten biggest clones take up 8.5% to 12%.

The chain combines TRBV7-2 with TRBJ1-5; 7 bases are shared with TRBD1. This receptor was taken from a man aged 55 to 70 with acute or convalescent COVID-19. What was sequenced was peripheral blood. The CDR3 region is CASSLATGSSNQPQHF. The CDR3 DNA reads TGTGCCAGCAGCTTAGCGACAGGGAGTAGCAATCAGCCCCAGCATTTT.